This TCR beta chain was identified during a study of chemoradiotherapy in HPV16-positive cancers. Here immunoSEQ multiplex PCR was the method, and the copy in TCRdb shows in-frame clones only, minus some. The table shows more than 10,000 clones, with roughly 78% occurring only once. A remark on this clone: Its antigen is not identified.

There are 14 residues in the CDR3. V lost 0 bases and J lost 6; bases outside the gene matches: 4. Germline loops: CDR1 SGHRS, CDR2 YFSETQ. Overall study findings and caveats: HPV-responsive T-cell expansion during chemoradiotherapy was linked to improved recurrence-free survival in HPV16-positive patients.

Sample acquisition took place from a patient who underwent chemoradiotherapy. This chain connects TRBV5-1 to TRBJ1-2; TRBD1 agrees at 8 bases. This receptor was obtained from a human donor with HPV-associated anogenital cancer. CDR3 region: CASSLAGQGNGYTF. CDR3 in DNA: TGCGCCAGCAGCTTGGCCGGACAGGGCAATGGCTACACCTTC.